These 10 T cell receptor beta chains share one sample of origin, sequenced in a study of control samples from healthy donors and cancer patients. Profiled with immunoSEQ multiplex PCR; TCRdb holds only in-frame clones, not every one. The repertoire holds around 100,000 clones, with 85% to 90% as singletons. Sequenced: blood. The receptors come from a man under 40 in good health.

The chain uses TRBV29-1 and TRBJ1-2; D is unresolved. The ends were cut back, 4 bases at V and 3 bases at J, with 6 bases in the middle. This CDR3 is 11 amino acids long. Germline-derived CDR1 and CDR2 are SQVTM and ANQGSEA. The CDR3 DNA reads TGCAGCGTTGTACGGGACTATGGCTACACCTTC. Its protein is CSVVRDYGYTF.

The chain links TRBV6-6 to TRBJ1-4; D ambiguous. This CDR3 has 17 amino acids. The V gene lost 5 bases and the J gene lost 6 bases, with 22 bases spanning the gap. Per germline, CDR1 MNHNY and CDR2 SVGAGI (reference sequence). CDR3 loop: CASSQLGKVRLDEKLFF. The DNA of the CDR3 is TGTGCCAGCAGTCAATTAGGGAAGGTTCGGTTAGATGAAAAACTGTTTTTT.

The chain uses TRBV3-1 (or the pseudogene TRBV3-2) and TRBJ1-1; D may be TRBD1 (5 bases). The germline V gene encodes CDR1 LGHDT and CDR2 YNNKEL (reference sequence). Between the trimmed V and J ends, which lost 4 bases and 4 bases, there was a span of 16 bases. The CDR3 contains 15 residues. CDR3 sequence reads: CASSLGPEGSTEAFF. CDR3 coding DNA: TGTGCCAGCAGCCTGGGCCCTGAGGGGAGCACTGAAGCTTTCTTT.

The rearrangement joins TRBV7-2 to TRBJ1-6; D not certain. V dropped 7 bases and J dropped 0 bases, with 7 bases sitting between them. Looked up from germline, CDR1 is SGHTA and CDR2 is FQGNSA. There are 14 residues in the CDR3. The CDR3 coding sequence is TGTGCCAGCACCGGGCTCTCCTATAATTCACCCCTCCACTTT. This encodes CASTGLSYNSPLHF.

This chain uses TRBV11-1 with TRBJ2-2, with D unclear. V lost 5 bases and J lost 3, with 7 bases in between. The CDR3 runs 13 residues. Per germline, CDR1 SGHAT and CDR2 FQDESV (reference sequence). The CDR3 nucleotides read TGTGCCAGCAGCCTGGGCCACACCGGGGAGCTGTTTTTT. Encoded protein: CASSLGHTGELFF.

The chain carries TRBV11-3 and TRBJ2-7; D unresolved. V dropped 5 bases and J dropped 4 bases, with 9 bases sitting between them. Per germline, CDR1 SGHNT and CDR2 YENEEA. The CDR3 length is 12 residues. This CDR3 reads CASSPLGYEQYF. The CDR3 bases are TGTGCCAGCAGCCCGCTCGGATACGAGCAGTACTTC. Drawing the rest from reference TRBV11-3 and TRBJ2-7, the complete variable domain is EAGVVQSPRYKIIEKKQPVAFWCNPISGHNTLYWYLQNLGQGPELLIRYENEEAVDDSQLPKDRFSAERLKGVDSTLKIQPAELGDSAVYLCASSPLGYEQYFGPGTRLTVT.

The CDR3 spells CASMADSYEQYF. The CDR3 DNA reads as TGTGCCAGCATGGCGGATTCCTACGAGCAGTACTTC. The chain carries TRBV6-5 and TRBJ2-7; no clear D gene. This CDR3 contains 12 residues. Germline CDR1 and CDR2: MNHEY and SVGAGI. Trimming cost V 7 bases and J 1 base, with 8 bases left between them.

V usage is TRBV12-3 or TRBV12-4 and J usage is TRBJ2-7; TRBD1 agrees at 10 bases. CDR3 length: 13 amino acids. Trimming removed 6 bases from V and 5 bases from J; junction bases left unmatched: 4. The chain's CDR3 is CASRRQGANEQYF. The CDR3 nucleotides read TGTGCCAGCAGAAGACAGGGGGCGAACGAGCAGTACTTC.

This clone showed up just once. The chain employs TRBV12-3 or TRBV12-4 and TRBJ1-1; D is undetermined. Trimming left V 7 bases short and J 1 base short, with 4 bases between. The CDR3 covers 11 residues. The chain's CDR3 is CASMANTEAFF. The CDR3 DNA is TGTGCCAGCATGGCGAACACTGAAGCTTTCTTT.

This chain links TRBV7-2 with TRBJ2-2; D is perhaps TRBD2 (6 bases). Germline loops: CDR1 SGHTA, CDR2 FQGNSA. The CDR3 contains 16 residues. V lost 2 bases and J lost 4, with 14 bases in between. The CDR3 coding sequence is TGTGCCAGCAGCTTAAGTTCGCGGGGTTCCACCGGGGAGCTGTTTTTT. Translated, it gives CASSLSSRGSTGELFF.